The clone carrying this TCR beta chain was found once. PCR was performed a second time for about 7 to 11 cycles using a sample-barcoded 5' primer and a J-beta primer mix. MiXCR, run by TCRdb on the 5' RACE reads, gives a single entry per CDR3 protein. The data hold 780,000 or so distinct CDR3 sequences, with approximately 53% observed a single time. This entry belongs to a study of blood T cells in healthy people across ages. The CDR3 runs to 13 residues. The V and J ends lost 6 bases and 0 bases respectively, with 9 bases between them. Germline V gene lookup returns CDR1 SQVTM and CDR2 ANQGSEA. The sequencing input was blood. This receptor was obtained from a man aged 40-49 years in good health. The rearrangement uses TRBV29-1 and TRBJ2-4; D unresolved. CDR3 in DNA: TGCAGCGTGGTTGTTCTAGCCAAAAACATTCAGTACTTC. Its translation: CSVVVLAKNIQYF. The variable domain in full, with the rest retrieved from reference TRBV29-1 and TRBJ2-4, is SAVISQKPSRDICQRGTSLTIQCQVDSQVTMMFWYRQQPGQSLTLIATANQGSEATYESGFVIDKFPISRPNLTFSTLTVSNMSPEDSSIYLCSVVVLAKNIQYFGAGTRLSVL.